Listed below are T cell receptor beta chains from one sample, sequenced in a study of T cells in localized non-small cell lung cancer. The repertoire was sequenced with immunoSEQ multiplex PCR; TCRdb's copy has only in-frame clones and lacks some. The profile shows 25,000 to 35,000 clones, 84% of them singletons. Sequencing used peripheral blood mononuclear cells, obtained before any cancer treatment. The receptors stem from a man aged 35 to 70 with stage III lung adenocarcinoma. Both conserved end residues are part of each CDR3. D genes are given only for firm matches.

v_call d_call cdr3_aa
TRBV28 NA CASSLRPNNEKLFF
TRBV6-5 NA CASRTRVRSTEAFF
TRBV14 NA CASSQDLGGELFF
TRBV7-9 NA CASRDREVDPFF
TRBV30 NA CAWAHIIGRVNTEAFF
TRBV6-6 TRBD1 CASSLIPGQGFGEQFF
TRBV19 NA CASSIPGRLFYGYTF
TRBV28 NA CASSPIVTEAFF
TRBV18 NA CASSPPGRYGYTF
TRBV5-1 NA CASRLGGGHQETQYF
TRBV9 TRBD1 CASSVGFSGGAGNTEAFF
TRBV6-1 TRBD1 CASLLDRDSDTIYF
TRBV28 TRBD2 CASSGPETSGRVIGTDTQYF
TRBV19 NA CASSPTVQQVDTQYF
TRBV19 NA CASSRSENQETQYF
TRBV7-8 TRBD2 CASSFSGTEAKNIQYF
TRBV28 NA CASSSMVASQETQYF
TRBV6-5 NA CASSYADRKSYEQYF
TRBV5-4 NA CASKRGDNTEAFF
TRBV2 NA CASRGLKFFNYGYTF
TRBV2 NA CASSVNLGYEQYF
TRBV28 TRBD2 CASSLPAGGSSTDTQYF
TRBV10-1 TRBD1 CASFRGREDEQYF
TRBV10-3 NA CAISDYVHNEQFF
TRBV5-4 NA CASSLGTDQPQHF
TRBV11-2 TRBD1 CASSPRTGGYGYTF
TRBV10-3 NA CAIGDQGDTQYF
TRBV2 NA CASSEARGGIQYF
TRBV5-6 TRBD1 CASGGQGANYGYTF
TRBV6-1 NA CASSEEGREAFF
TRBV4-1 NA CASSQYVPPLRGSKNTGELFF
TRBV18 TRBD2 CASSPETSARAGELFF
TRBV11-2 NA CASSPYRRRGGENTEAFF
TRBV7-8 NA CASSNWAGTRRETQYF
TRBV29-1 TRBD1 CSAGGGRSEAFF
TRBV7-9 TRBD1 CASSLEQGLEQYF
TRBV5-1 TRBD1 CASSFRPGGDGYTF
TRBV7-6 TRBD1 CASSLDRGYNSPLHF
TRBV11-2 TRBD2 CASSLGSGLAGGSYEQYF
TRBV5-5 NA CASSLGFLGFMNTEAFF
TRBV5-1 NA CASSLGGYNEQFF
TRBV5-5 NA CASSLGGTQYF
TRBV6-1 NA CASSVDLRAQYF
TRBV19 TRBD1 CASSIRDRGLGYTF
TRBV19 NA CASSIVAGQPQHF
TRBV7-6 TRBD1 CASSLAPGQSYSNQPQHF
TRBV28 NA CASSLEWSTGELFF
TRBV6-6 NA CASSPGVVKLFF
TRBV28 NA CASSLRPPTSSNQPQHF
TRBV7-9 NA CASSLGGNAGANVLTF